The present T cell receptor beta chain was sequenced within a study of blood T cell repertoires in COVID-19. The assay was immunoSEQ multiplex PCR, and TCRdb's table has in-frame clones only and misses some. The sample consists of roughly 160,000 clones, approximately 81% of them appearing once. The clonotype was recovered from a woman between 45 and 65 years old with COVID-19, enrolled during active disease. Material: peripheral blood.

CDR3 loop: CASSSGESTDTQYF. CDR3 bases: TGTGCCAGCTCTAGCGGGGAGAGCACAGATACGCAGTATTTT. The J gene is TRBJ2-3, the V gene TRBV6-5, with TRBD2 matching over 9 bases. Germline values: CDR1 MNHEY, CDR2 SVGAGI. The CDR3 is 14 residues long. The trim removed 8 bases at V and 0 bases at J, leaving 3 bases unmatched.